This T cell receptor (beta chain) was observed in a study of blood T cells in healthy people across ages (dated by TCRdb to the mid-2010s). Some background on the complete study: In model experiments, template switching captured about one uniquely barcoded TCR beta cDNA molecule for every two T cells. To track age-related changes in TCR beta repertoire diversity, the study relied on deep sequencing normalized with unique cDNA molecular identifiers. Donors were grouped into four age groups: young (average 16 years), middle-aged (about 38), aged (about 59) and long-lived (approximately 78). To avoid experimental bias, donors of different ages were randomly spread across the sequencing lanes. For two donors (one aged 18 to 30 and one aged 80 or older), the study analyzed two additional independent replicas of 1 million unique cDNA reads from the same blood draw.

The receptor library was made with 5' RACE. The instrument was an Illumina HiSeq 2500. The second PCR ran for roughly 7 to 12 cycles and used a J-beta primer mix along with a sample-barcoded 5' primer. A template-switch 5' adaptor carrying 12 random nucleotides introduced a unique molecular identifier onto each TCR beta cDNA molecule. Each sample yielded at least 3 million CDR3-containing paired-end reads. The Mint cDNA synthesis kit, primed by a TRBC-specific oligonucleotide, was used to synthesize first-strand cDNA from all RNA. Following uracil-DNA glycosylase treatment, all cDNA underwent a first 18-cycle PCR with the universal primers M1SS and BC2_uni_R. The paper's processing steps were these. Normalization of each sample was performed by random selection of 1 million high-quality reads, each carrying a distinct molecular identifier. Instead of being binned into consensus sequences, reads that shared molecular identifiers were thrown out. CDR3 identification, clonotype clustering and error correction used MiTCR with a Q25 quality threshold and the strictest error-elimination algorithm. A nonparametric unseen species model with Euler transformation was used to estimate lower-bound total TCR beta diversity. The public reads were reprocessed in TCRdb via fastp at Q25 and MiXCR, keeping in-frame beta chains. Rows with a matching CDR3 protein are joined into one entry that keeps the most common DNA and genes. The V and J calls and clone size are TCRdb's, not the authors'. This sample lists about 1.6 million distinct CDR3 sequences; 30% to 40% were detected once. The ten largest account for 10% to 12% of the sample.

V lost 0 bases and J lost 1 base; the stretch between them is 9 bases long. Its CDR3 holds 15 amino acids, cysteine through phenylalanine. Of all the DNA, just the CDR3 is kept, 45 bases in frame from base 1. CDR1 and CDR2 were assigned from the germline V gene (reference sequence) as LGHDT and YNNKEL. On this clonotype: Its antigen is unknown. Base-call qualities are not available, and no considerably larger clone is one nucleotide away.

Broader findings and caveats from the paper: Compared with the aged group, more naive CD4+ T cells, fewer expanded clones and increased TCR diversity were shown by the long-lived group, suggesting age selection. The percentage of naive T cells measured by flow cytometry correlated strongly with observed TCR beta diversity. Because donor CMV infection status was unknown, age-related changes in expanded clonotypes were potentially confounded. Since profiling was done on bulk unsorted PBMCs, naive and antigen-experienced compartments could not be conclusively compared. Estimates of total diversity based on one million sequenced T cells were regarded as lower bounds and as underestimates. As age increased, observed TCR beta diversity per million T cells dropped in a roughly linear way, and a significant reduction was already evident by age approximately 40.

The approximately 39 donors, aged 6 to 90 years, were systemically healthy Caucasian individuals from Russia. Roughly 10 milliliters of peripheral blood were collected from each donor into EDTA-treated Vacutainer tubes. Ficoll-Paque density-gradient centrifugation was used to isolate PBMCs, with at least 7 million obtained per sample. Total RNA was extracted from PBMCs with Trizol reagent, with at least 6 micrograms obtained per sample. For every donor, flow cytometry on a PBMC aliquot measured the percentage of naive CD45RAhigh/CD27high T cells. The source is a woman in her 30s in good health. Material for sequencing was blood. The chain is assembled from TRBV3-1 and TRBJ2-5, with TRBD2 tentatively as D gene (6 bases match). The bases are TGTGCCAGCAGCCAAGAGACGGGACTCCAAGAGACCCAGTACTTC. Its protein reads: CASSQETGLQETQYF.